These 13 T cell receptor beta chains originate from one sample sequenced in a study of T cells in Graves' hyperthyroidism and ophthalmopathy. Amplification yielded TCR beta CDR3 regions, with RNA transcripts as the source. The study used the HTBI primer set for a first-round RT-PCR of the TCR CDR3. TCRdb re-derived calls from the multiplex PCR reads in MiXCR, one entry per CDR3 protein. The data hold about 520,000 distinct CDR3 sequences, with around 21% observed a single time. Source material: blood. The source of these receptors is a man between 18 and 29 years old with Graves' hyperthyroidism.

There are many counts of this clonotype. The CDR3 here is CASSASGGTDTQYF. The CDR3 bases are TGTGCCAGCAGTGCTAGCGGGGGCACAGATACGCAGTATTTT. The chain recombines TRBV6-4 with TRBJ2-3, with 9 bases identical to TRBD2. The CDR3 runs to 14 residues. V lost 4 bases, J lost 1 base, and 0 bases stayed unmatched. Germline assignment: CDR1 MRHNA and CDR2 SNTAGT.

The chain recombines TRBV3-1 with TRBJ2-7; 8 positions match TRBD1. In germline, CDR1 is LGHDT, CDR2 YNNKEL (reference sequence). V shed 3 bases, J shed 1 base, and the junction held 8 bases outside the gene matches. The CDR3 is 16 residues long. Written as DNA, the CDR3 is TGTGCCAGCAGCCACCAGACAGGGGACATATCCTACGAGCAGTACTTC. Its protein is CASSHQTGDISYEQYF.

This clonotype was seen at least ten times. The rearrangement uses TRBV29-1 and TRBJ2-7, with 10 bases fitting TRBD1. J lost 2 bases, V lost 4 bases, and 2 bases had no gene match. The CDR3 loop spans 13 amino acids. Looked up from germline, CDR1 is SQVTM and CDR2 is ANQGSEA. In DNA form, the CDR3 reads TGCAGCGTTGCGGGACAGGGGCCCTACGAGCAGTACTTC. Its translation: CSVAGQGPYEQYF.

There are many counts of this clonotype. The V call is TRBV7-9, the J call TRBJ1-2, with D uncertain. Germline V gene sequence: CDR1 SEHNR, CDR2 FQNEAQ (reference sequence). Trimming removed 1 base at V and 5 bases at J, with 17 bases between. There are 16 residues in the CDR3. DNA for the CDR3: TGTGCCAGCAGCTTAGAGGCAACTCCGGGGTTATATGGCTACACCTTC. Translating it yields CASSLEATPGLYGYTF.

This clonotype has at least ten counts. The genes are TRBV11-2 and TRBJ2-5; D uncertain. Trimming shortened V by 3 bases and J by 2 bases, and 7 bases separated the two germline ends. This CDR3 spans 13 amino acids. The germline CDR1 and CDR2 sequences are SGHAT and FQNNGV. The CDR3, as DNA: TGTGCCAGCAGCTTCATGATACAAGAGACCCAGTACTTC. This codes for CASSFMIQETQYF.

The chain combines TRBV28 with TRBJ2-7; 7 positions agree with TRBD1. V dropped 6 bases and J dropped 3; count of bases not matched to a gene: 11. The CDR3 length is 15 residues. From germline, CDR1 is MDHEN and CDR2 SYDVKM. The CDR3 nucleotides are TGTGCCAGCAGCCTACGGGACAGCCCCTTCTACGAGCAGTACTTC. Residues: CASSLRDSPFYEQYF.

This clonotype was found many times. Sequence at one end of the junction differs from germline and may be a read error. The chain couples TRBV5-1 to TRBJ2-2; D is perhaps TRBD2 (5 bases). CDR1 and CDR2 from the germline V gene are SGHRS and YFSETQ. The CDR3 totals 16 residues. CDR3 protein: CASSLVFPLNTGELFF. The CDR3 DNA reads TGCGCCAGCAGCTTGGTATTTCCACTGAACACCGGGGAGCTGTTTTTC.

This clonotype was seen at least ten times. V is TRBV2 and J is TRBJ2-5, with D unresolved. The germline CDR1 and CDR2 sequences are SNHLY and FYNNEI. This CDR3 comprises 12 residues. V lost 7 bases and J 3 bases, leaving 9 bases between the germline ends. DNA of the CDR3: TGTGCCAGCATCAGAGGAGAAGAGACCCAGTACTTC. Its protein is CASIRGEETQYF.

This clonotype came up a few times. The rearrangement links TRBV7-2 to TRBJ1-2; 9 positions match TRBD1. The CDR3 sequence is 14 residues long. Trimming removed 1 base from V and 6 bases from J; junction bases left unmatched: 3. Germline assignment: CDR1 SGHTA and CDR2 FQGNSA. The chain's CDR3 is CASSLEQGAHGYTF. The CDR3 DNA follows: TGTGCCAGCAGCTTAGAACAGGGGGCACATGGCTACACCTTC. Full variable domain (remainder filled in from reference TRBV7-2 and TRBJ1-2): GAGVSQSPSNKVTEKGKDVELRCDPISGHTALYWYRQSLGQGLEFLIYFQGNSAPDKSGLPSDRFSAERTGGSVSTLTIQRTQQEDSAVYLCASSLEQGAHGYTFGSGTRLTVV.

This clonotype was seen ten or more times. The chain carries TRBV27 and TRBJ1-1, with D uncertain. The CDR3 is made up of 14 amino acids. Germline values: CDR1 MNHEY, CDR2 SMNVEV (reference sequence). The V gene lost 4 bases and the J gene lost 3 bases, with 12 bases spanning the gap. The CDR3 region is CASSSHRSDTEAFF. The CDR3 DNA reads TGTGCCAGCAGTTCCCATCGCTCGGACACTGAAGCTTTCTTT.

At least ten counts were recorded for this clonotype. This chain uses TRBV19 with TRBJ1-1; tentatively, D is TRBD1 (6 bases). Germline V CDR1 and CDR2: LNHDA, SQIVND (reference sequence). With 7 bases removed from V and 0 bases from J, the gap between germline ends came to 21 bases. The length of the CDR3 is 17 residues. The CDR3, as DNA: TGTGCCAGTACCACAGCAGGGGCAGGGGTATTGAACACTGAAGCTTTCTTT. Translated: CASTTAGAGVLNTEAFF.

The sample holds one count of this clonotype. The chain employs TRBV30 and TRBJ2-7; 8 positions agree with TRBD2. There are 13 residues in the CDR3. Germline loops: CDR1 GTSNPN, CDR2 SVGIG (reference sequence). Unmatched junction bases numbered 8, after V lost 3 bases and J lost 7 bases. The CDR3 nucleotides are TGTGCCTGGAGAATCGCAGCTAGCGGGGAGCAGTACTTC. Encoded protein: CAWRIAASGEQYF.

The sample holds many counts of this clonotype. The V gene is TRBV20-1, the J gene TRBJ1-3, with 9 bases lining up with TRBD1. CDR1 is DFQATT and CDR2 is SNEGSKA in the germline V gene (reference sequence). The CDR3 sequence is 15 residues long. The V gene end was trimmed by 3 bases and the J gene end by 1 base; junction bases not matched to a gene: 4. CDR3 residues: CSARGTGKSGNTIYF. The CDR3 bases are TGCAGTGCTAGGGGGACAGGGAAGTCTGGAAACACCATATATTTT.